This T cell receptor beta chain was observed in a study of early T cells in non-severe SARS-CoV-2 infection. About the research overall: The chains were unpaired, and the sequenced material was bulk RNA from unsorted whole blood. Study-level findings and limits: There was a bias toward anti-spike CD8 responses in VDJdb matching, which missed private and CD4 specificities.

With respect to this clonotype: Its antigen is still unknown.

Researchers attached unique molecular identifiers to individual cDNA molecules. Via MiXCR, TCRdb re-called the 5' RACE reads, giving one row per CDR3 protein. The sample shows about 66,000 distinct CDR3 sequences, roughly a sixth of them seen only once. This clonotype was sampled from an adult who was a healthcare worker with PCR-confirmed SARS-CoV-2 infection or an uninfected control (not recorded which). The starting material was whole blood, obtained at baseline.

The CDR3 DNA reads TGTGCCATCAGCAAAATGCTAGCGGGAAGTCTGGCGTACAATGAGCAGTTCTTC. The encoded protein is CAISKMLAGSLAYNEQFF. The rearrangement links TRBV21-1 to TRBJ2-1; the table gives TRBD2 as D, unverified against the DNA. TRBV21-1 is termed a pseudogene. The CDR3 spans 18 residues.